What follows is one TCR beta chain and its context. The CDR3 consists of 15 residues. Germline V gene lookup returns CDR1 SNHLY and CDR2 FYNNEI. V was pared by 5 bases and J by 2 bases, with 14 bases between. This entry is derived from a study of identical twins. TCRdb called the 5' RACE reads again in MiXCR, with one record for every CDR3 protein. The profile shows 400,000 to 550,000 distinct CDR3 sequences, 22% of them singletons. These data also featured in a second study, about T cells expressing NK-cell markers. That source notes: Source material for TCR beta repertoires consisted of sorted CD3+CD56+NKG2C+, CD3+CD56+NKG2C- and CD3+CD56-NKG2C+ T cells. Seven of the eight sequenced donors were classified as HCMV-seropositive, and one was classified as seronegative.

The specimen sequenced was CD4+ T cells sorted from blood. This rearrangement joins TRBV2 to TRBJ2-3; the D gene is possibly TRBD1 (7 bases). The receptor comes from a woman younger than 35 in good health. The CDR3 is CASSPQGGPTDTQYF. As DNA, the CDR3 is TGTGCCAGCAGTCCCCAGGGGGGACCCACAGATACGCAGTATTTT. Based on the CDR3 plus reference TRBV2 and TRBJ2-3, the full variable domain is EPEVTQTPSHQVTQMGQEVILRCVPISNHLYFYWYRQILGQKVEFLVSFYNNEISEKSEIFDDQFSVERPDGSNFTLKIRSTKLEDSAMYFCASSPQGGPTDTQYFGPGTRLTVL.